Listed here are 23 T cell receptor beta chains from one sample, sequenced in a study of identical twins. TCRdb passed the 5' RACE reads through MiXCR, listing each CDR3 protein once. The table shows around 1.7 million distinct CDR3 sequences, with about 30% occurring only once. Material for sequencing was cord blood. The receptors stem from a newborn girl in good health.

The CDR3: CASSHRTRGTPSTEAFF. The CDR3 DNA reads TGTGCCAGCAGCCACCGGACAAGGGGGACCCCGAGCACTGAAGCTTTCTTT. This sequence joins TRBV4-2 and TRBJ1-1, with TRBD1 as a possible D gene (6 bases). There are 17 residues in the CDR3. The V end lost 3 bases, the J end lost 4 bases, and 21 bases lay between the germline ends. Germline V gives CDR1 LGHNA, CDR2 YNFKEQ.

The rearrangement links TRBV19 to TRBJ2-6; D is unclear. There are 16 residues in the CDR3. In germline, CDR1 is LNHDA, CDR2 SQIVND (reference sequence). Trimming removed 3 bases at V and 0 bases at J, with 9 bases between. The CDR3 bases are TGTGCCAGTAGTATGTTACAGAACTCTGGGGCCAACGTCCTGACTTTC. Translating it yields CASSMLQNSGANVLTF.

This clonotype was seen a few times. J is TRBJ2-1 and V is TRBV19; 8 bases map to TRBD1. Germline V gene sequence: CDR1 LNHDA, CDR2 SQIVND (reference sequence). The CDR3 is made up of 14 amino acids. After removal of 3 bases from V and 2 bases from J, the junction contained 0 bases not matched to a gene. This CDR3 is CASSMGQAYNEQFF. The CDR3 DNA reads as TGTGCCAGTAGTATGGGACAGGCCTACAATGAGCAGTTCTTC.

The chain recombines TRBV28 with TRBJ2-6; D ambiguous. The CDR3 extends over 15 amino acids. V lost 3 bases to trimming and J lost 4 bases, with 10 bases between them. Germline lookup yields CDR1 MDHEN and CDR2 SYDVKM. CDR3 residues: CASSFNGWGANVLTF. For the CDR3, the DNA is TGTGCCAGCAGTTTCAACGGATGGGGGGCCAACGTCCTGACTTTC.

The rearrangement uses TRBV2 and TRBJ2-7, with TRBD1 matching over 10 bases. From germline, CDR1 is SNHLY and CDR2 FYNNEI. V lost 8 bases to trimming and J lost 7 bases; unmatched junction nucleotides: 17. CDR3 size: 16 residues. CDR3 protein: CASPRGGTGDRKEQYF. The CDR3 nucleotides are TGTGCCAGCCCGAGGGGAGGGACAGGGGACAGAAAAGAGCAGTACTTC.

This rearrangement joins TRBV6-8 to TRBJ2-3; D gene uncertain. The germline V gene encodes CDR1 MNHGY and CDR2 SAAAGT. V was clipped by 11 bases and J by 4 bases, with 25 bases between them. The CDR3 is 16 amino acids. CDR3 bases: TGTGCCGGATCTCGGCCGATACCAGGACCGCCAGATACGCAGTATTTT. This codes for CAGSRPIPGPPDTQYF.

The rearrangement uses TRBV7-9 and TRBJ2-3, with 10 nucleotides matching TRBD2. Germline CDR1 SEHNR, CDR2 FQNEAQ (reference sequence). The CDR3 is 16 amino acids. V gave up 0 bases and J gave up 2 bases; unmatched junction bases: 2. The CDR3 region is CASSLATSGVTDTQYF. In nucleotides, the CDR3 is TGTGCCAGCAGCTTAGCTACTAGCGGGGTCACAGATACGCAGTATTTT.

The CDR3 here is CASSLPNLAGVTDTQYF. The CDR3 nucleotides are TGCGCCAGCAGCCTCCCGAACCTAGCGGGAGTCACAGATACGCAGTATTTT. The chain employs TRBV4-1 and TRBJ2-3, with 10 bases identical to TRBD2. The CDR3 extends over 17 amino acids. V dropped 4 bases and J dropped 2; count of bases not matched to a gene: 9. Per the germline V gene, CDR1 is MGHRA and CDR2 is YSYEKL.

The V call is TRBV20-1, the J call TRBJ2-3; D perhaps matches TRBD1 (5 bases). V lost 5 bases and J lost 4, with 16 bases in between. In germline, CDR1 is DFQATT, CDR2 SNEGSKA (reference sequence). This CDR3 comprises 14 residues. CDR3 sequence reads: CSALGVRNADTQYF. CDR3 bases: TGCAGTGCTCTAGGGGTCAGAAACGCAGATACGCAGTATTTT.

V gene TRBV5-1 combines with J gene TRBJ1-2; D unresolved. This CDR3 comprises 12 residues. In germline, CDR1 is SGHRS, CDR2 YFSETQ. Trimming left V 0 bases short and J 8 bases short, with 8 bases between. Here the CDR3 reads CASSLDRKGYTF. CDR3 nucleotide sequence: TGCGCCAGCAGCTTGGACAGAAAGGGCTACACCTTC.

The sample holds a few counts of this clonotype. This chain links TRBV5-1 with TRBJ2-2; possibly TRBD2 for D (5 bases). The CDR3 is 14 amino acids. V was shortened by 4 bases and J by 6 bases, with 13 bases between the two germline ends. The germline V gene encodes CDR1 SGHRS and CDR2 YFSETQ. CDR3 sequence (DNA): TGCGCCAGCAGCCTGGTAGCGTTGGCCGGGGAGCTGTTTTTT. Translation: CASSLVALAGELFF.

Many counts were recorded for this clonotype. This chain links TRBV29-1 with TRBJ2-3; no definite D call. Trimming left V 4 bases short and J 6 bases short, with 8 bases between. This CDR3 is 11 amino acids long. Germline V CDR1 and CDR2: SQVTM, ANQGSEA. CDR3 nucleotides: TGCAGCGTTGGGTTTTCGGATACGCAGTATTTT. This sequence encodes CSVGFSDTQYF.

In regard to this clonotype: This sequence may be a read error, since a much larger clone differs from it by one base. The chain couples TRBV9 to TRBJ2-7; TRBD2 might be the D (5 bases). Germline CDR1 and CDR2: SGDLS and YYNGEE. CDR3 size: 14 residues. V lost 1 base to trimming and J lost 12 bases, with 20 bases between them. CDR3: CASSVPDGENIRYF. For the CDR3, the DNA is TGTGCCAGCAGCGTACCGGACGGGGAAAACATTCGGTACTTC. The variable domain in full, with the rest retrieved from reference TRBV9 and TRBJ2-7, is DSGVTQTPKHLITATGQRVTLRCSPRSGDLSVYWYQQSLDQGLQFLIQYYNGEERAKGNILERFSAQQFPDLHSELNLSSLELGDSALYFCASSVPDGENIRYFGPGTRLTVT.

This chain joins TRBV7-9 and TRBJ1-4; D gene uncertain. V was shortened by 0 bases and J by 2 bases, with 7 bases between the two germline ends. In germline, CDR1 is SEHNR, CDR2 FQNEAQ (reference sequence). The CDR3 is 15 residues long. This chain's CDR3 is CASSLAQWTNEKLFF. CDR3 DNA sequence: TGTGCCAGCAGCTTAGCTCAGTGGACTAATGAAAAACTGTTTTTT.

The V gene is TRBV14, the J gene TRBJ2-2, with D perhaps TRBD1 or TRBD2 (5 bases each). Germline assignment: CDR1 SGHDN and CDR2 FVKESK. V was shortened by 5 bases and J by 4 bases, with 8 bases between the two germline ends. CDR3 length equals 13 residues. CDR3 in DNA: TGTGCCAGCAGCGGGACCGTCACCGGGGAGCTGTTTTTT. Its protein product is CASSGTVTGELFF.

Notes on this clonotype: A much larger clone lies one base from this, so it may be a read error. J is TRBJ2-7 and V is TRBV12-3 or TRBV12-4; TRBD2 matches 7 bases. The trim removed 3 bases at V and 7 bases at J, leaving 9 bases unmatched. The CDR3 totals 14 residues. DNA for the CDR3: TGTGCCAGCAGTTTTGGACTAGGGTACAATGAGCAGTACTTC. Encoded protein: CASSFGLGYNEQYF.

The sample holds a few counts of this clonotype. V is TRBV12-3 or TRBV12-4 and J is TRBJ2-1; 12 bases map to TRBD2. V was pared by 7 bases and J by 3 bases, with 7 bases of the junction left unmatched. The CDR3 is 16 residues long. CDR3 DNA: TGTGCCAGCACCTTACGACTAGCGGGGGTCTACAATGAGCAGTTCTTC. Translation: CASTLRLAGVYNEQFF.

The rearrangement links TRBV20-1 to TRBJ2-4; 8 bases line up with TRBD2. The DNA end is a closer match to TRBJ2-7, so the J assignment may be wrong. The CDR3 has 15 residues. Germline V gives CDR1 DFQATT, CDR2 SNEGSKA (reference sequence). The CDR3 region is CSCHRGGSGFYEQYF. In nucleotides, the CDR3 is TGCAGTTGTCATCGGGGGGGGAGCGGGTTCTACGAGCAGTACTTC.

This clonotype was found many times. V is TRBV3-1 and J is TRBJ2-1; 10 nucleotides line up with TRBD2. The CDR3 length is 17 residues. Germline V CDR1 and CDR2: LGHDT, YNNKEL (reference sequence). V dropped 0 bases and J dropped 5; count of bases not matched to a gene: 7. The CDR3 here is CASSQDKGLATHNEQFF. CDR3 coding DNA: TGTGCCAGCAGCCAAGATAAGGGACTAGCGACGCACAATGAGCAGTTCTTC.

J is TRBJ2-3 and V is TRBV20-1; 7 nucleotides agree with TRBD2. CDR1 and CDR2 (germline): DFQATT, SNEGSKA (reference sequence). The CDR3 extends over 15 amino acids. The trim removed 1 base at V and 0 bases at J, leaving 4 bases unmatched. The CDR3 loop is CSARVNSGSTDTQYF. The DNA of the CDR3 is TGCAGTGCTAGAGTGAATAGCGGGAGCACAGATACGCAGTATTTT.

The chain joins TRBV5-1 to TRBJ1-2, with a possible D match to TRBD1 (5 bases). With 0 bases removed from V and 6 bases from J, the gap between germline ends came to 15 bases. Germline V gene sequence: CDR1 SGHRS, CDR2 YFSETQ. The CDR3 consists of 15 residues. CDR3 in amino acids: CASSLALVQGHGYTF. The CDR3 bases are TGCGCCAGCAGCTTGGCCTTGGTGCAGGGCCATGGCTACACCTTC.

This clonotype has just a few counts. V gene TRBV15 combines with J gene TRBJ1-5; D is ambiguous. CDR3 length equals 15 residues. The germline V and J ends were trimmed by 1 base and 7 bases, with 14 bases remaining between them. Germline V gene sequence: CDR1 LNHNV, CDR2 YYDKDF (reference sequence). The CDR3 nucleotides are TGTGCCACCAGCAGAGTCGGTGACATTGGCCAGCCCCAGCATTTT. Amino acids: CATSRVGDIGQPQHF.

This clonotype has a handful of counts. CDR3: CSALAGTSATDTQYF. CDR3 nucleotide sequence: TGCAGTGCCTTAGCGGGAACCTCTGCCACAGATACGCAGTATTTT. The rearrangement uses TRBV20-1 and TRBJ2-3; 8 nucleotides align to TRBD2. V was clipped by 6 bases and J by 2 bases; unmatched bases: 10. CDR1 and CDR2 (germline): DFQATT, SNEGSKA (reference sequence). This CDR3 region has 15 residues.